This passage covers 25 T cell receptor beta chains from one sample sequenced in a study of cytomegalovirus exposure and HLA in healthy donors. The PCR had 60 Vbeta and 13 Jbeta primers. The protocol was immunoSEQ multiplex PCR, while the TCRdb copy is restricted to in-frame clones and leaves out a portion. The sample has about 89,000 clones; about a tenth are singletons. Sequencing was performed on PBMCs. Receptor source: a man aged 45 to 65 in good health and CMV-seropositive.

V usage is TRBV4-3 and J usage is TRBJ1-2; 9 nucleotides match TRBD1. The CDR3 is 15 residues long. Germline CDR1 reads LGHNA; CDR2 reads YSLEER. V shed 0 bases and J 5 bases; nucleotides not matched to a gene: 4. The DNA for the CDR3 is TGCGCCAGCAGCCAAGATCCCGGACAGGGGTATGGCTACACCTTC. It yields the protein CASSQDPGQGYGYTF.

There are a few counts of this clone. The chain employs TRBV30 and TRBJ2-5, with 9 nucleotides matching TRBD2. The CDR3 is 16 amino acids. From germline, CDR1 is GTSNPN and CDR2 SVGIG (reference sequence). The V segment lost 0 bases and the J segment 1 base; nucleotides outside the gene matches: 6. The CDR3 spells CAWSVGLAGLQETQYF. CDR3 coding DNA: TGTGCCTGGAGTGTCGGGCTAGCGGGACTCCAAGAGACCCAGTACTTC.

The chain carries TRBV7-3 and TRBJ2-1, with D maybe TRBD2 (6 bases). V lost 6 bases to trimming and J lost 10 bases, with 22 bases between them. The CDR3 has 15 amino acids. CDR1 SGHTA and CDR2 FQGTGA come from the germline V gene. CDR3 nucleotides: TGTGCCAGCAGTTCCCCCTTAACGGGACTCAAGGAGCAGTTCTTC. It specifies CASSSPLTGLKEQFF. Full variable domain (missing parts from reference TRBV7-3 and TRBJ2-1): GAGVSQTPSNKVTEKGKYVELRCDPISGHTALYWYRQSLGQGPEFLIYFQGTGAADDSGLPNDRFFAVRPEGSVSTLKIQRTERGDSAVYLCASSSPLTGLKEQFFGPGTRLTVL.

There are a few counts of this clone. The V call is TRBV5-6, the J call TRBJ1-4; a weak D match, TRBD1 (6 bases). Trimming stripped 1 base from V and 7 bases from J, with 14 bases between. The germline CDR1 and CDR2 sequences are SGHDT and YYEEEE. The CDR3 covers 15 residues. The CDR3 DNA sequence: TGTGCCAGCAGCTTGCGGGGGGCTCTCGGTGAAAAACTGTTTTTT. This translates into CASSLRGALGEKLFF.

This clone was seen more than once but under ten times. This specimen includes other DNA sequences encoding the same CDR3. The gene calls are TRBV5-1 and TRBJ2-7, with 10 bases that match TRBD1. Trimming cost V 4 bases and J 0 bases; bases outside gene matches: 4. This CDR3 is built from 15 residues. The germline CDR1 and CDR2 sequences are SGHRS and YFSETQ. For the CDR3, the DNA is TGCGCCAGCAGCAGGACAGGGGGAGACTCCTACGAGCAGTACTTC. It codes for CASSRTGGDSYEQYF.

This clone has only a few counts. This sequence joins TRBV5-4 and TRBJ2-7; maybe TRBD1 (5 bases). V was cut by 3 bases and J by 4 bases, with 11 bases left in between. The CDR3 sequence is 13 residues long. Germline V lookup: CDR1 SGHNT, CDR2 YYREEE (reference sequence). The CDR3 spells CASSYQGAYEQYF. The CDR3 DNA sequence: TGTGCCAGCAGCTATCAAGGGGCATACGAGCAGTACTTC. The variable domain in full, with the rest retrieved from reference TRBV5-4 and TRBJ2-7, is ETGVTQSPTHLIKTRGQQVTLRCSSQSGHNTVSWYQQALGQGPQFIFQYYREEENGRGNFPPRFSGLQFPNYSSELNVNALELDDSALYLCASSYQGAYEQYFGPGTRLTVT.

This clone was seen more than once but under ten times. The rearrangement joins TRBV11-2 to TRBJ2-7, with D possibly matching TRBD1 (5 bases). CDR1 and CDR2 (germline): SGHAT, FQNNGV. This CDR3 has 13 amino acids. The V end lost 2 bases, the J end lost 3 bases, and 8 bases lay between the germline ends. The CDR3 sequence is CASSLRRGYEQYF. The CDR3, as DNA: TGTGCCAGCAGCTTAAGAAGGGGCTACGAGCAGTACTTC.

This clone has a handful of counts. No DNA is shown, since the ends of the CDR3 on it are uncertain; the CDR3 is the one TCRdb lists. The CDR3 loop reads CASRGTGTGGMKNCFF. The V and J genes are TRBV2 and TRBJ1-4; TRBD1, the table's D call, was not compared with the DNA. The CDR3 has 16 residues if both end residues are counted. The germline CDR1 and CDR2 sequences are SNHLY and FYNNEI.

This chain uses TRBV7-9 with TRBJ2-1; TRBD1 aligns across 12 bases. V shed 5 bases and J 10 bases; nucleotides not matched to a gene: 9. The CDR3 consists of 15 residues. Germline V gene lookup returns CDR1 SEHNR and CDR2 FQNEAQ (reference sequence). This CDR3 reads CASSRIGTGGREQFF. DNA of the CDR3: TGTGCCAGCAGCCGTATTGGGACAGGGGGCAGGGAGCAGTTCTTC.

V usage is TRBV9 and J usage is TRBJ1-3, with D possibly matching TRBD1 (5 bases). V lost 2 bases and J 1 base, leaving 13 bases between the germline ends. Germline values: CDR1 SGDLS, CDR2 YYNGEE. The CDR3 is 16 residues long. CDR3 DNA sequence: TGTGCCAGCAGCGTGGGACGTGGAGGGTCTGGAAACACCATATATTTT. This translates into CASSVGRGGSGNTIYF.

V and J are TRBV6-5 and TRBJ2-5; D might be TRBD2 (6 bases). This CDR3 has 14 residues. Germline CDR1 MNHEY, CDR2 SVGAGI. The V end was cut by 2 bases, the J end by 6 bases, with 13 bases between. CDR3 region: CASSYGGSRKTQYF. The CDR3 DNA sequence: TGTGCCAGCAGTTACGGGGGGTCCCGTAAGACCCAGTACTTC.

The rearrangement links TRBV2 to TRBJ2-7; TRBD1 is a possible D gene (5 bases). This CDR3 has 12 residues. V lost 6 bases, J lost 6 bases, and 12 bases lay in between. Germline V gives CDR1 SNHLY, CDR2 FYNNEI. The CDR3 spells CASSDSIGEQYF. The CDR3 DNA follows: TGTGCCAGCAGCGACAGCATAGGCGAGCAGTACTTC.

This clone has just a few counts. This chain links TRBV7-2 with TRBJ2-2; the D gene is possibly TRBD2 (6 bases). The CDR3 spans 16 residues. Germline loops: CDR1 SGHTA, CDR2 FQGNSA. V lost 7 bases, J lost 4 bases, and 19 bases lay in between. The CDR3 here is CASTLSPGVGTGELFF. The CDR3 bases are TGTGCCAGCACCCTCTCGCCGGGGGTGGGCACCGGGGAGCTGTTTTTT.

The chain carries TRBV5-5 and TRBJ2-7, with a weak D call TRBD2 (5 bases). Germline loops: CDR1 SGHKS, CDR2 YYEKEE (reference sequence). V was clipped by 0 bases and J by 0 bases, with 13 bases between them. The CDR3 runs to 16 residues. CDR3 sequence reads: CASSLGSGIVSYEQYF. The CDR3 bases are TGTGCCAGCAGCTTGGGTTCGGGGATTGTCTCCTACGAGCAGTACTTC.

This chain uses TRBV11-1 with TRBJ2-1; 7 positions agree with TRBD2. Germline CDR1 and CDR2: SGHAT and FQDESV (reference sequence). The CDR3 consists of 15 residues. With 3 bases clipped from V and 8 bases from J, the junction kept 10 bases outside the gene matches. CDR3 in DNA: TGTGCCAGCAGCTTCGTGGGAGGGTGGGTAGATGAGCAGTTCTTC. It encodes CASSFVGGWVDEQFF.

This chain joins TRBV30 and TRBJ1-1; TRBD1 aligns across 7 bases. Germline CDR1 is GTSNPN and CDR2 is SVGIG (reference sequence). The CDR3 loop spans 14 amino acids. V shed 3 bases, J shed 2 bases, and the junction held 6 bases outside the gene matches. The CDR3 protein is CAWRTGKYNTEAFF. The CDR3 DNA reads TGTGCCTGGAGGACAGGGAAGTATAACACTGAAGCTTTCTTT.

The rearrangement links TRBV7-2 to TRBJ1-5; 7 nucleotides agree with TRBD1. V lost 5 bases, J lost 3 bases, and 7 bases stayed unmatched. CDR3 size: 15 residues. CDR1 is SGHTA, CDR2 FQGNSA, per germline. This chain's CDR3 is CASSDTGAFNQPQHF. CDR3 DNA sequence: TGTGCCAGCAGCGATACAGGGGCCTTCAATCAGCCCCAGCATTTT.

This clone was observed a handful of times. This chain links TRBV28 with TRBJ2-6; TRBD2 matches at 8 bases. There are 16 residues in the CDR3. The V and J ends lost 5 bases and 0 bases, in that order; junction bases with no gene match: 3. CDR1 MDHEN and CDR2 SYDVKM come from the germline V gene. Written as DNA, the CDR3 is TGTGCCAGCAGTCCCGGGGGGGCCTCTGGGGCCAACGTCCTGACTTTC. Protein sequence: CASSPGGASGANVLTF.

There are a few counts of this clone. V gene TRBV7-2 combines with J gene TRBJ2-7, with TRBD2 identical over 9 bases. The germline CDR1 and CDR2 sequences are SGHTA and FQGNSA. Unmatched junction bases numbered 14, after V lost 9 bases and J lost 5 bases. This CDR3 spans 15 amino acids. The CDR3 loop is CASKGLAGLRDEQYF. The CDR3 nucleotides are TGTGCCAGTAAAGGGCTAGCGGGATTAAGGGACGAGCAGTACTTC.

V usage is TRBV28 and J usage is TRBJ1-3; unclear D gene. Trimming cost V 5 bases and J 4 bases, with 15 bases left between them. CDR1 MDHEN and CDR2 SYDVKM come from the germline V gene. The CDR3 is 15 amino acids. CDR3 sequence (DNA): TGTGCCAGCAGTCCCACGGGGAGGGTCGGAAACACCATATATTTT. Amino acids: CASSPTGRVGNTIYF.

There are a few counts of this clone. The chain links TRBV6-5 to TRBJ2-7, with D perhaps matching TRBD2 (6 bases). This CDR3 contains 14 residues. Trimming stripped 8 bases from V and 0 bases from J, with 14 bases between. Germline CDR1 and CDR2: MNHEY and SVGAGI. The CDR3: CASAREVNSYEQYF. The CDR3, as DNA: TGTGCCAGCGCGAGGGAGGTAAACTCCTACGAGCAGTACTTC.

The J gene is TRBJ2-1, the V gene TRBV6-1; D might be TRBD1 (5 bases). V lost 2 bases and J 8 bases, leaving 13 bases between the germline ends. Germline-derived CDR1 and CDR2 are MNHNS and SASEGT. This CDR3 has 14 amino acids. This CDR3 is CASSERGRVDEQFF. The DNA of the CDR3 is TGTGCCAGCAGTGAACGAGGCAGGGTCGATGAGCAGTTCTTC.

V is TRBV19 and J is TRBJ1-2, with 9 bases that match TRBD1. J lost 6 bases, V lost 5 bases, and 7 bases had no gene match. The CDR3 runs to 14 residues. From germline, CDR1 is LNHDA and CDR2 SQIVND (reference sequence). The CDR3 reads CASSWTGDVDGYTF. The CDR3 DNA reads TGTGCCAGTAGTTGGACAGGGGATGTTGATGGCTACACCTTC.

The rearrangement links TRBV7-6 to TRBJ2-1; a possible D gene is TRBD1 (6 bases). The germline CDR1 and CDR2 sequences are SGHVS and FNYEAQ. V lost 2 bases, J lost 11 bases, and 10 bases lay in between. The length of the CDR3 is 12 residues. CDR3 DNA sequence: TGTGCCAGCAGCTTACTACAGGGAAAGCAGTTCTTC. Translating it yields CASSLLQGKQFF.

The gene calls are TRBV7-8 and TRBJ2-5; D might be TRBD2 (6 bases). The CDR3 extends over 13 amino acids. V lost 8 bases, J lost 2 bases, and 12 bases lay in between. CDR1 and CDR2 (germline): SGHVS, FQNEAQ. The CDR3 nucleotides read TGTGCCAGCCTCGGGAGTAATCAAGAGACCCAGTACTTC. Translating gives CASLGSNQETQYF.